The rows below give T cell receptor beta chains drawn from one sample of a study of T cells expressing NK-cell markers. From the 5' RACE reads, TCRdb lists one entry per CDR3 protein and no DNA. With 140,000 or so distinct CDR3 sequences in the sample, the ten largest clones hold roughly 12%. Sequenced material: blood T cells: a sorted CD56 or NKG2C T cell subset, CD4+ or CD8+ T cells, or bulk PBMC T cells (not recorded which). Every receptor here comes from a man between 18 and 35 years old in good health. Both conserved end residues are part of each CDR3. The order of the fields is V gene, J gene, CDR3 protein.

TRBV10-2	TRBJ2-1	CASSAWDYGVDEQFF
TRBV9	TRBJ2-4	CASSSGTPNIQYF
TRBV12-3/TRBV12-4	TRBJ1-1	CASSSQGREAFF
TRBV12-3/TRBV12-4	TRBJ2-5	CASSPLLAVEPQYF
TRBV20-1	TRBJ2-2	CSARDLGQGGDTGELFF
TRBV14	TRBJ2-1	CASSQGLRVRRGEQFF
TRBV10-3	TRBJ2-5	CAISDQREVAETQYF
TRBV24-1	TRBJ1-2	CATRPEGGNYGYTF
TRBV6-4	TRBJ2-3	CATTRHSTDTQYF
TRBV5-1	TRBJ2-1	CASSTGISYNEQFF
TRBV12-3/TRBV12-4	TRBJ2-5	CASSPGLAGGPGGETQYF
TRBV10-3	TRBJ2-3	CAISDSAFRQADTQYF
TRBV7-9	TRBJ2-1	CASSLLDYDYNEQFF
TRBV4-2	TRBJ1-1	CASSQGGVWPEAFF
TRBV11-2	TRBJ2-1	CASSLSGGNPYNEQFF
TRBV4-1	TRBJ1-5	CASSQSAQPQHF
TRBV27	TRBJ2-1	CASIGRDSLYNEQFF
TRBV20-1	TRBJ2-1	CSAPFGIEQFF
TRBV4-1	TRBJ2-6	CASSPAIQANVLTF
TRBV12-3/TRBV12-4	TRBJ2-1	CASSFQGTESEQFF
TRBV23-1	TRBJ2-5	CASVEVETQYF
TRBV19	TRBJ2-2	CASSSPGELFF
TRBV6-5	TRBJ2-2	CASSYSEENTGELFF
TRBV12-3/TRBV12-4	TRBJ2-5	CASSKRTYQETQYF
TRBV6-5	TRBJ1-2	CASSYTPGEGRTIGYTF
TRBV27	TRBJ2-3	CASRRGGLKNTDTQYF
TRBV5-4	TRBJ2-7	CASSPGTEIYEQYF
TRBV11-2	TRBJ2-1	CASSPPSTAYNNEQFF
TRBV2	TRBJ2-3	CASSEFLAGTLRGTDTQYF
TRBV6-5	TRBJ1-1	CASSWKGAGTEAFF
TRBV19	TRBJ1-1	CASSTWDRVYTEAFF
TRBV4-3	TRBJ2-1	CASSPSLDSYNEQFF
TRBV5-5	TRBJ2-1	CASSFWEAHNEQFF